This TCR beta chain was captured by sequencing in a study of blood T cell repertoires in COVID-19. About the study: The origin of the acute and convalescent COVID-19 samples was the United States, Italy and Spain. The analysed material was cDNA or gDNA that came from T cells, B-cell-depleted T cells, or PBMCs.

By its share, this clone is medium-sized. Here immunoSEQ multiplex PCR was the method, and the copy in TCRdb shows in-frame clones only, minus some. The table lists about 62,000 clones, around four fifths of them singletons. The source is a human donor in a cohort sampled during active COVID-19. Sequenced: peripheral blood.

The CDR3 coding sequence is TGTGCCACGGGACTAGCGGGAGGGTTAGATACGCAGTATTTT. It encodes CATGLAGGLDTQYF. The chain has TRBV19 and TRBJ2-3, with 16 bases fitting TRBD2. Germline CDR1 reads LNHDA; CDR2 reads SQIVND (reference sequence). V shed 10 bases and J 5 bases; nucleotides not matched to a gene: 3. This CDR3 contains 14 residues. The complete variable domain, with remaining parts taken from reference TRBV19 and TRBJ2-3, reads DGGITQSPKYLFRKEGQNVTLSCEQNLNHDAMYWYRQDPGQGLRLIYYSQIVNDFQKGDIAEGYSVSREKKESFPLTVTSAQKNPTAFYLCATGLAGGLDTQYFGPGTRLTVL.